Below, one T cell receptor beta chain is given with its context. The data were obtained in a study of radiation and T cells in renal cell carcinoma. Overall study context: Nephrectomy followed 15 Gy stereotactic body radiation by 4 weeks.

Repertoires were generated with immunoSEQ multiplex PCR, while TCRdb's copy carries only in-frame clones and drops some. This table holds approximately 100,000 clones, 70% to 90% found once. Between the trimmed V and J ends, which lost 1 base and 0 bases, there was a span of 9 bases. CDR1 and CDR2 (germline): SGHVS, FQNEAQ. This CDR3 is 15 amino acids long. Time point described: baseline pretreatment blood. As to treatment: 15 Gy SBRT to primary tumor, nephrectomy 4 weeks later. This renal cell carcinoma was of the clear cell type. The rearrangement links TRBV7-8 to TRBJ1-1, with TRBD1 as a possible D gene (5 bases). The source is a man aged 45-60 years with renal cell carcinoma. The sequenced sample was blood, obtained from a patient whose treatment included radiotherapy and nephrectomy. CDR3 in DNA: TGTGCCAGCAGCTTAGATGGGGGAATGAACACTGAAGCTTTCTTT. It encodes CASSLDGGMNTEAFF.